The T cell receptor beta chain described here comes from a study of OX40 agonist ivuxolimab in advanced cancers. As for the study in general: Dose-escalation patients' cancers were hepatocellular carcinoma, melanoma, renal cell or head and neck cancer. The dose-escalation cohort was about 87% male, with a mean age of about 58 years, ranging about 20 to 79.

As to this clone: The antigen remains undetermined.

Germline V gives CDR1 MDHEN, CDR2 SYDVKM. CDR3 length equals 12 residues. Trimming removed 10 bases from V and 3 bases from J, with 10 bases in between. Study-wide results and limits: In general, CD8+ T cells held more expanded clones than CD4+ did, on average.

Produced via immunoSEQ multiplex PCR; TCRdb's table is partial and in-frame only. Altogether 60,000 to 90,000 clones are present, about 84% being singletons, with the ten largest covering 0.4% to 0.55%. The sequence was obtained from an adult with an advanced solid tumor such as melanoma, head and neck, liver or kidney cancer. This chain uses TRBV28 with TRBJ1-5, with D unclear. The sequencing used CD4+ or CD8+ T cells sorted from blood, collected in a trial of the OX40 agonist ivuxolimab. The CDR3 loop reads CATKTLNQPQHF. The CDR3 DNA sequence: TGTGCCACCAAGACTCTCAATCAGCCCCAGCATTTT.